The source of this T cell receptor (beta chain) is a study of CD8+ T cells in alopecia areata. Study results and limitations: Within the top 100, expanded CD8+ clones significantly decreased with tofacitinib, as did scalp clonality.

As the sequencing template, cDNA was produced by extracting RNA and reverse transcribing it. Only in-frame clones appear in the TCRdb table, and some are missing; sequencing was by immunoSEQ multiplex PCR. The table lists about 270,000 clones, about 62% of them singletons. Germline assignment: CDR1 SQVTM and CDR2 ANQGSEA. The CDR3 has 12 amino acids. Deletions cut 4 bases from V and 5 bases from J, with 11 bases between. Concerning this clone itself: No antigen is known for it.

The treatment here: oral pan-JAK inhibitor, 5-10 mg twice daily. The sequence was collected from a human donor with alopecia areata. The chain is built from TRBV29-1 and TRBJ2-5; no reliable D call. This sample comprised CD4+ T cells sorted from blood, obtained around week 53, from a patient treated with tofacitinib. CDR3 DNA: TGCAGCGTTGCAAGGCAGGCGGAGACCCAGTACTTC. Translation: CSVARQAETQYF.